The source of this T cell receptor (beta chain) is a study of control samples from healthy donors and cancer patients. This clone came up once. TCRdb keeps only in-frame clones here, not all; method: immunoSEQ multiplex PCR. The data show 110,000 to 150,000 clones, roughly nine tenths seen once. V dropped 3 bases and J dropped 4 bases, with 12 bases sitting between them. Germline V lookup: CDR1 DFQATT, CDR2 SNEGSKA (reference sequence). There are 13 residues in the CDR3. This receptor was taken from a woman aged 30 to 39 in good health. The source material was blood. The rearrangement links TRBV20-1 to TRBJ1-2; D uncertain. CDR3 in amino acids: CSASMDGGYGYTF. The CDR3 DNA reads TGCAGTGCTAGTATGGACGGAGGCTATGGCTACACCTTC.